These 17 T cell receptor beta chains share one sample of origin, sequenced in a study of OX40 agonist ivuxolimab in advanced cancers. The library was built by means of the immunoSEQ multiplex PCR assay. The immuneACCESS repertoire file appears here via TCRdb, limited to in-frame rearrangements. These files lack a portion of the clones; in checked studies, under half of the deficit traces to unresolved V genes, and the cause of the others is not known. This sample lists more than 75,000 clones; less than 90% were detected once. 0.82% of the sample is in the top ten clones. The material sequenced was CD4+ or CD8+ T cells sorted from blood, taken in a trial of the OX40 agonist ivuxolimab. These receptors were obtained from an adult with an advanced solid tumor such as melanoma, head and neck, liver or kidney cancer.

The rearrangement uses TRBV7-9 and TRBJ1-1; the D is unclear. This CDR3 has 12 amino acids. Germline CDR1 and CDR2: SEHNR and FQNEAQ (reference sequence). V was pared by 10 bases and J by 0 bases, with 9 bases between. CDR3 coding DNA: TGTGCCACCGGTACGGTGAACACTGAAGCTTTCTTT. Its protein is CATGTVNTEAFF.

This clone has only a few counts. The chain is built from TRBV19 and TRBJ1-2; no clear D. The CDR3 is made up of 14 amino acids. Germline V CDR1 and CDR2: LNHDA, SQIVND (reference sequence). V lost 5 bases to trimming and J lost 0 bases, with 10 bases between them. DNA for the CDR3: TGTGCCAGTAGTCCCCCCGGCACTAACTATGGCTACACCTTC. It is translated as CASSPPGTNYGYTF.

This chain joins TRBV7-6 and TRBJ2-1, with a possible D match to TRBD2 (5 bases). Per the germline V gene, CDR1 is SGHVS and CDR2 is FNYEAQ. The V end was cut by 2 bases, the J end by 9 bases, with 14 bases between. This CDR3 comprises 14 residues. In DNA form, the CDR3 reads TGTGCCAGCAGCTTATATGAGGGAGTAGGTGAGCAGTTCTTC. Its translation is CASSLYEGVGEQFF.

This rearrangement joins TRBV18 to TRBJ1-5; D unclear. V lost 5 bases to trimming and J lost 0 bases, with 5 bases between them. CDR1 is KGHSH and CDR2 is LQKENI in the germline V gene. This CDR3 spans 13 amino acids. This chain's CDR3 is CASSTDSNQPQHF. The CDR3 DNA reads TGTGCCAGCTCAACGGATAGCAATCAGCCCCAGCATTTT. Full variable domain (missing parts from reference TRBV18 and TRBJ1-5): NAGVMQNPRHLVRRRGQEARLRCSPMKGHSHVYWYRQLPEEGLKFMVYLQKENIIDESGMPKERFSAEFPKEGPSILRIQQVVRGDSAAYFCASSTDSNQPQHFGDGTRLSIL.

The V gene is TRBV5-1, the J gene TRBJ2-2; 8 bases agree with TRBD2. The CDR3 has 17 residues. The V gene end was trimmed by 1 base and the J gene end by 0 bases; junction bases not matched to a gene: 5. Germline V lookup: CDR1 SGHRS, CDR2 YFSETQ. CDR3 DNA: TGCGCCAGCAGCTTGCGGACGGGAGGGCCGAACACCGGGGAGCTGTTTTTT. This translates into CASSLRTGGPNTGELFF.

A few counts support this clone. V usage is TRBV30 and J usage is TRBJ1-6; TRBD1 might be the D (6 bases). Trimming left V 1 base short and J 14 bases short, with 15 bases between. The CDR3 spans 13 residues. Germline loops: CDR1 GTSNPN, CDR2 SVGIG (reference sequence). This chain's CDR3 is CAWSEQGGGTLHF. The CDR3 DNA reads TGTGCCTGGAGTGAACAGGGCGGTGGAACCCTCCACTTT. Combining the CDR3 with reference TRBV30 and TRBJ1-6 gives the whole variable domain SQTIHQWPATLVQPVGSPLSLECTVEGTSNPNLYWYRQAAGRGLQLLFYSVGIGQISSEVPQNLSASRPQDRQFILSSKKLLLSDSGFYLCAWSEQGGGTLHFGNGTRLTVT.

The genes are TRBV30 and TRBJ2-1, with 9 bases lining up with TRBD2. This CDR3 is built from 14 residues. Per the germline V gene, CDR1 is GTSNPN and CDR2 is SVGIG (reference sequence). V shed 3 bases, J shed 2 bases, and the junction held 2 bases outside the gene matches. The CDR3 nucleotides read TGTGCCTGGAGAAGACTAGCGGCCTACAATGAGCAGTTCTTC. Residues: CAWRRLAAYNEQFF.

Here the CDR3 DNA reads TGTGCCAGCAGCTTAGATCAGGCAGGCGGGTTGTACTTC. This gives the protein CASSLDQAGGLYF. V usage is TRBV11-2 and J usage is TRBJ2-7; maybe TRBD2 (5 bases). V dropped 0 bases and J dropped 12 bases, with 15 bases sitting between them. The CDR3 is 13 residues long. Germline assignment: CDR1 SGHAT and CDR2 FQNNGV.

The chain is built from TRBV5-1 and TRBJ1-4, with a weak D call TRBD1 (5 bases). Germline assignment: CDR1 SGHRS and CDR2 YFSETQ. The germline V and J ends were trimmed by 7 bases and 4 bases, with 17 bases remaining between them. CDR3 length: 15 amino acids. This CDR3 reads CASGEQGGGNEKLFF. CDR3 DNA: TGCGCCAGCGGGGAACAAGGTGGGGGTAATGAAAAACTGTTTTTT.

V gene TRBV19 combines with J gene TRBJ2-2; the D gene could be TRBD1 or TRBD2 (6 bases each). V shed 3 bases and J shed 15 bases, with 14 bases lying between them. Germline CDR1 LNHDA, CDR2 SQIVND (reference sequence). The CDR3 extends over 12 amino acids. The CDR3 spells CASSIEEGGMFF. CDR3 in DNA: TGTGCCAGTAGTATCGAAGAAGGGGGGATGTTTTTT.

The J gene is TRBJ2-5, the V gene TRBV19, with TRBD2 identical over 8 bases. The germline V gene has CDR1 LNHDA and CDR2 SQIVND (reference sequence). Trimming at V came to 6 bases and at J to 5 bases, leaving 8 bases not matched to a gene. This CDR3 is built from 14 residues. CDR3 sequence reads: CASRLREGHETQYF. The CDR3 coding sequence is TGTGCCAGTAGGTTACGGGAGGGCCACGAGACCCAGTACTTC.

The chain combines TRBV6-5 with TRBJ1-1, with a weak D call TRBD1 (5 bases). Trimming shortened V by 7 bases and J by 7 bases, and 13 bases separated the two germline ends. Germline V gene lookup returns CDR1 MNHEY and CDR2 SVGAGI. The CDR3 length is 12 residues. As DNA, the CDR3 is TGTGCCAGCACACGCAACGGGGGTGAAGCTTTCTTT. Amino acids: CASTRNGGEAFF.

The chain uses TRBV27 and TRBJ2-5; 7 bases map to TRBD2. After removal of 2 bases from V and 1 base from J, the junction contained 4 bases not matched to a gene. From germline, CDR1 is MNHEY and CDR2 SMNVEV (reference sequence). The CDR3 contains 15 residues. CDR3 nucleotide sequence: TGTGCCAGCAGTTTAACGCTAGCGGTCCAAGAGACCCAGTACTTC. Residues: CASSLTLAVQETQYF.

The gene calls are TRBV25-1 and TRBJ1-5; no clear D. This CDR3 spans 13 amino acids. V was cut by 8 bases and J by 5 bases, with 13 bases left in between. CDR1 and CDR2 from the germline V gene are MGHDK and SYGVNS. CDR3 sequence: CASPDIIYQPQHF. In DNA form, the CDR3 reads TGTGCCAGCCCAGACATAATCTATCAGCCCCAGCATTTT.

This clone was recorded only once. The J gene is TRBJ1-1, the V gene TRBV2; D is perhaps TRBD1 (5 bases). Germline CDR1 reads SNHLY; CDR2 reads FYNNEI. The CDR3 runs 15 residues. V lost 2 bases and J 6 bases, leaving 16 bases between the germline ends. CDR3 DNA: TGTGCCAGCAGTGAACGAAGGGGTGAGGTCCCTGAAGCTTTCTTT. Its protein product is CASSERRGEVPEAFF.

The chain uses TRBV2 and TRBJ2-1; 9 nucleotides agree with TRBD1. The germline CDR1 and CDR2 sequences are SNHLY and FYNNEI. The CDR3 has 15 residues. Trimming took 4 bases from V and 6 from J; bases not matched to a gene: 7. CDR3 region: CASSAGTGRGNEQFF. CDR3 DNA: TGTGCCAGCAGTGCCGGGACAGGGAGGGGCAATGAGCAGTTCTTC.

This chain connects TRBV4-3 to TRBJ2-1; TRBD2 matches 14 bases. Trimming took 4 bases from V and 8 from J; bases not matched to a gene: 7. Looked up from germline, CDR1 is LGHNA and CDR2 is YSLEER. This CDR3 has 16 amino acids. This chain's CDR3 is CASSRSGTSGSHEQFF. The CDR3 DNA follows: TGCGCCAGCAGCCGCTCTGGGACTAGCGGGAGCCATGAGCAGTTCTTC.